Listed here is a single T cell receptor beta chain. Its recognized antigen is unknown. Nothing much larger sits one base from this clone, and base qualities are not available. This sample is part of a study of vaccination effects on CD4 cells after COVID-19 (dated 2022 in TCRdb). In terms of the full investigation: Each participant got two doses of an mRNA SARS-CoV-2 vaccine, either BNT162b2 or mRNA-1273. In the study, cultures from other donors were sequenced using the Oncomine TCR Beta short-read assay on an Illumina iSeq 100. In both COVID-19 convalescent patients and infection-naive vaccine recipients, the study compared SARS-CoV-2 spike-specific CD4+ TCR repertoires from before mRNA vaccination with those from after it. A total of 10 COVID-19 convalescent patients and a handful of SARS-CoV-2-naive healthy vaccine recipients were included in the full study.

The ViraFEST assay stimulated PBMC with viral peptide pools and then used TCR sequencing to identify antigen-specific CD4+ T cell clonotypes by expansion. After less than eleven days of culture, CD4+ T cells were isolated with the EasySep CD4+ T cell isolation kit. None of the healthy vaccine recipients had a prior SARS-CoV-2 infection, which was confirmed by nucleocapsid antibody tests that came back negative both before and after vaccination. Over 1.5 million PBMC per well were cultured with approximately 10 ug/ml peptides in IMDM containing 5% human AB serum, around 10 IU/ml IL-2 and gentamicin. Half of the culture medium was replaced with fresh IL-2-containing medium on days 3 and 7. Unless noted otherwise, every peptide stimulation condition was grown in triplicate wells. PBMC were separated from whole blood using Ficoll-Paque Plus gradient centrifugation and were then either cryopreserved at -140C or used fresh. The overlapping peptide pools covered the spike proteins of SARS-CoV-2 and of the common cold coronaviruses HCoV-NL63, HCoV-OC43 and HCoV-229E. Genomic DNA was extracted from cultured CD4+ T cells with the QIAamp micro DNA kit.

Library method: the immunoSEQ multiplex PCR assay. DNA from the CD4+ T cells that had been cultured and isolated underwent TCR beta CDR3 sequencing. The study's processing was this. Non-productive TCR sequences were removed and reads were trimmed to the CDR3 region, keeping CDR3s of at least 7 amino acids. Antigen-specific clonotypes were identified with the MANAFEST web app by comparing expansion in peptide wells against reference cultures. Positive clones required FDR<0.05 expansion versus reference and all other wells, odds ratio above 5, and frequency above 0.1% in two replicate wells. Cross-reactive clonotypes were defined as significantly expanded in SARS-CoV-2 spike wells and in at least one common cold coronavirus spike condition. Using the stringdist R package, CDR3 similarity was measured by Levenshtein distance, and unrooted trees were constructed with ape in R 3.6.1. Sourced from immuneACCESS, this table was stored by TCRdb with only in-frame sequences that have V and J called. A share of the clones is absent; for the studies checked, an unresolved V gene accounts for under half, and the remainder has no known explanation. V, J and clone size are those of that table, while D and trimming were read from the DNA. The sample contains roughly 67,000 clones, 78% of them found a single time. Roughly 10% of the sample is taken by the ten largest.

Study-wide findings and limitations: Marked clonal contraction was observed in both infection-induced and vaccine-induced clones at late post-vaccination timepoints, consistent with waning T cell responses. The study was limited by a small number of convalescent patients and lacked early post-infection timepoints. Among healthy vaccine recipients, nearly all vaccine-induced clones were SARS-CoV-2 mono-reactive, and only 1 of 255 was cross-reactive with common cold coronaviruses.

The CDR3 starts with the cysteine, ends with the phenylalanine, and has 15 residues. The sequence is cut down to CDR3 DNA, 45 bases in frame from base 1. V is cut by 4 bases and J by 6 bases, and the space between the germline ends is 16 bases. CDR1 and CDR2 are read off the germline V gene as SGHDT and YYEEEE. The V and J genes are TRBV5-6 and TRBJ1-4, with the D gene not clear enough to name. The clonotype comes from a human donor who received a COVID-19 vaccine. Sequencing was performed on CD4+ T cells from PBMCs cultured with SARS-CoV-2 spike peptides, taken before COVID-19 vaccination. The cell subset or site label, read with the paper, signifies: SARS-CoV-2 spike overlapping peptide pool stimulation. CDR3 loop: CASSLGERRHEKLFF. At the DNA level, the sequence is TGTGCCAGCAGCCTCGGGGAAAGAAGACATGAAAAACTGTTTTTT.